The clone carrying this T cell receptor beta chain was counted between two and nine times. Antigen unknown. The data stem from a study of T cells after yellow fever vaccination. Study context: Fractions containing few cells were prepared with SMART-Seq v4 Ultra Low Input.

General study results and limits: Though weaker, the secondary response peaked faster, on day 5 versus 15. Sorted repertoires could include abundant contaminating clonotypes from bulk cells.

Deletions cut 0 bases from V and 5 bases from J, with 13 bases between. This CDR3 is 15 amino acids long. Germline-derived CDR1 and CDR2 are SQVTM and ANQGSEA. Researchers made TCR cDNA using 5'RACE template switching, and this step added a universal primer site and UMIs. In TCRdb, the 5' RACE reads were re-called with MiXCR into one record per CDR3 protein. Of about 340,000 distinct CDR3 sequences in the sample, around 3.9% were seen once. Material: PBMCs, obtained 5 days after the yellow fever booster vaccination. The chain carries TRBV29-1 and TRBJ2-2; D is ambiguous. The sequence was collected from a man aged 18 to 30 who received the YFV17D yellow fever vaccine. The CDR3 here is CSVEENGGSTGELFF. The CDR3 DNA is TGCAGCGTTGAAGAAAACGGTGGTTCGACCGGGGAGCTGTTTTTT.